Detailed here is one T cell receptor (beta chain). Using immunoSEQ multiplex PCR, the repertoire was profiled, and TCRdb retains in-frame clones only, with some absent. Of fewer than 400,000 clones in the sample, around nine tenths were seen once. The sample is drawn from a study of blood T cell repertoires in COVID-19. Looking at the study overall: Acute and convalescent COVID-19 samples came from the United States, Italy and Spain.

Germline loops: CDR1 MGHDK, CDR2 SYGVNS. The CDR3 has 18 residues. The V gene lost 4 bases and the J gene lost 0 bases, with 19 bases spanning the gap. The sequence derives from a human donor in a cohort sampled during active COVID-19. Sequenced input: peripheral blood. The chain uses TRBV25-1 and TRBJ2-1; tentatively, D is TRBD1 (5 bases). For the CDR3, the DNA is TGTGCCAGCAGTGGCCCCAGGGTGCCCGTCAGCTCCTACAATGAGCAGTTCTTC. This translates into CASSGPRVPVSSYNEQFF.